This record concerns one TCR beta chain sequence. The record originates from a study of early T cells in non-severe SARS-CoV-2 infection. Each CDR3 protein gets one entry after TCRdb re-called the 5' RACE reads with MiXCR. The sample holds tens of thousands of distinct CDR3 sequences, 6% to 7% seen once. Per germline, CDR1 MGHRA and CDR2 YSYEKL. Trimming removed 4 bases at V and 0 bases at J, with 9 bases between. This CDR3 comprises 15 residues. The TCR sequence derives from an adult who was a healthcare worker with PCR-confirmed SARS-CoV-2 infection or an uninfected control (not recorded which). The V and J genes are TRBV4-1 and TRBJ2-2, with D unclear. The specimen comprised whole blood, sampled at baseline. The CDR3 region has the DNA TGCGCCAGCAGCCCCTACTACTCGAACACCGGGGAGCTGTTTTTT. Translating it yields CASSPYYSNTGELFF.